These 22 T cell receptor beta chains share one sample of origin, sequenced in a study of PD-1 blockade in classical Hodgkin lymphoma. All patients experienced relapse after autologous stem cell transplantation, and brentuximab vedotin exposure was variable. Negative magnetic selection isolated CD4+ T cells from thawed PBMCs. Sequencing used immunoSEQ multiplex PCR; TCRdb keeps in-frame clones, though not all of them. This table holds some 8,500 clones, roughly 80% found once. The sample was CD4+ T cells from blood, taken at baseline. These receptors were obtained from a human donor with classical Hodgkin lymphoma.

This chain joins TRBV10-3 and TRBJ2-3, with 8 bases matching TRBD1. After removal of 6 bases from V and 0 bases from J, the junction contained 5 bases not matched to a gene. CDR1 is ENHRY and CDR2 is SYGVKD in the germline V gene. CDR3 length equals 15 residues. The CDR3 protein is CAIRKDRESTDTQYF. CDR3 nucleotide sequence: TGTGCCATCAGAAAGGACAGGGAGAGCACAGATACGCAGTATTTT.

This clone was detected only a few times. The rearrangement links TRBV19 to TRBJ2-1, with D hard to call. This CDR3 contains 14 residues. V dropped 4 bases and J dropped 3 bases, with 10 bases sitting between them. Germline V lookup: CDR1 LNHDA, CDR2 SQIVND (reference sequence). In DNA, the CDR3 is TGTGCCAGTAGTACCTCTAGTGTCTACAATGAGCAGTTCTTC. Its protein is CASSTSSVYNEQFF.

The chain joins TRBV19 to TRBJ1-2; 9 bases match TRBD1. The germline gives CDR1 LNHDA, CDR2 SQIVND (reference sequence). Unmatched junction bases numbered 2, after V lost 0 bases and J lost 3 bases. This CDR3 has 15 amino acids. CDR3 loop: CASSIDRDRDYGYTF. The CDR3, as DNA: TGTGCCAGTAGTATAGATCGGGACAGGGACTATGGCTACACCTTC. Full variable domain (remainder filled in from reference TRBV19 and TRBJ1-2): DGGITQSPKYLFRKEGQNVTLSCEQNLNHDAMYWYRQDPGQGLRLIYYSQIVNDFQKGDIAEGYSVSREKKESFPLTVTSAQKNPTAFYLCASSIDRDRDYGYTFGSGTRLTVV.

The chain couples TRBV6-1 to TRBJ1-5; no reliable D call. This CDR3 spans 14 amino acids. CDR1 MNHNS and CDR2 SASEGT come from the germline V gene. V lost 10 bases and J lost 0, with 13 bases in between. As DNA, the CDR3 is TGTGCCAACTCCCCAACGTTTAGCAATCAGCCCCAGCATTTT. Amino acids: CANSPTFSNQPQHF.

This clone was detected a few times. V usage is TRBV18 and J usage is TRBJ1-3, with D unresolved. This CDR3 contains 14 residues. Germline loops: CDR1 KGHSH, CDR2 LQKENI. V was clipped by 0 bases and J by 8 bases, with 11 bases between them. CDR3 nucleotides: TGTGCCAGCTCACCACCGAGGTATCTGGACACCATATATTTT. This codes for CASSPPRYLDTIYF.

A word on this clone: This same CDR3 is encoded by further DNA sequences in the sample. The chain carries TRBV10-3 and TRBJ2-2, with 16 bases lining up with TRBD2. The CDR3 runs to 19 residues. Germline lookup yields CDR1 ENHRY and CDR2 SYGVKD. The V gene end was trimmed by 2 bases and the J gene end by 2 bases; junction bases not matched to a gene: 5. The CDR3 sequence: CAISELGTSGRANTGELFF. CDR3 DNA sequence: TGTGCCATCAGTGAGCTGGGGACTAGCGGGAGGGCCAACACCGGGGAGCTGTTTTTT.

The rearrangement joins TRBV6-1 to TRBJ2-7; no reliable D call. In germline, CDR1 is MNHNS, CDR2 SASEGT. Trimming removed 0 bases at V and 0 bases at J, with 6 bases between. CDR3 length: 14 amino acids. The CDR3 DNA is TGTGCCAGCAGTGAAGCGAGAAACTCCTACGAGCAGTACTTC. This translates into CASSEARNSYEQYF.

This chain uses TRBV7-8 with TRBJ1-1; 7 nucleotides agree with TRBD1. This CDR3 contains 17 residues. Germline V gene data show CDR1 as SGHVS and CDR2 as FQNEAQ. V lost 2 bases and J lost 2; bases outside the gene matches: 11. The CDR3 is CASSLLGLTGINTEAFF. The CDR3 coding sequence is TGTGCCAGCAGCTTACTCGGGTTGACAGGGATTAACACTGAAGCTTTCTTT.

The chain links TRBV6-1 to TRBJ2-6, with D maybe TRBD2 (6 bases). The germline CDR1 and CDR2 sequences are MNHNS and SASEGT. Trimming stripped 1 base from V and 5 bases from J, with 18 bases between. The CDR3 loop spans 18 amino acids. In nucleotides, the CDR3 is TGTGCCAGCAGTGAAGGGAGGGCGGTACTAGGGAGGGCCAACGTCCTGACTTTC. As protein: CASSEGRAVLGRANVLTF.

The chain couples TRBV6-1 to TRBJ2-7, with D unresolved. V was trimmed by 1 base and J by 1 base, leaving 11 bases between them. From germline, CDR1 is MNHNS and CDR2 SASEGT. The CDR3 runs to 15 residues. The chain's CDR3 is CASSEVVGRSYEQYF. CDR3 nucleotides: TGTGCCAGCAGTGAAGTTGTAGGTCGGTCCTACGAGCAGTACTTC.

The chain joins TRBV19 to TRBJ2-6; 11 bases match TRBD1. This CDR3 is built from 17 residues. Trimming took 7 bases from V and 2 from J; bases not matched to a gene: 7. Per the germline V gene, CDR1 is LNHDA and CDR2 is SQIVND (reference sequence). The CDR3 loop is CASTLGTGGAGANVLTF. The CDR3 nucleotides read TGTGCCAGTACTCTGGGGACAGGGGGAGCTGGGGCCAACGTCCTGACTTTC.

This chain links TRBV23-1 with TRBJ1-2; D not resolved. TRBV23-1 counts as an open reading frame of uncertain function. The CDR3 is 12 amino acids. Trimming cost V 4 bases and J 8 bases, with 11 bases left between them. CDR3 loop: CASSPESGGYTF. The CDR3 coding sequence is TGCGCCAGCAGTCCCGAATCGGGGGGCTACACCTTC.

This chain links TRBV9 with TRBJ1-1; D gene uncertain. CDR3 size: 14 residues. From germline, CDR1 is SGDLS and CDR2 YYNGEE. V gave up 4 bases and J gave up 3 bases, with 13 bases separating them. As DNA, the CDR3 is TGTGCCAGCAGCACACAGCCCCGGGACACTGAAGCTTTCTTT. Translation gives CASSTQPRDTEAFF. Full variable domain (missing parts from reference TRBV9 and TRBJ1-1): DSGVTQTPKHLITATGQRVTLRCSPRSGDLSVYWYQQSLDQGLQFLIQYYNGEERAKGNILERFSAQQFPDLHSELNLSSLELGDSALYFCASSTQPRDTEAFFGQGTRLTVV.

The V call is TRBV7-9, the J call TRBJ1-2, with D tentatively TRBD1 (6 bases). V was clipped by 2 bases and J by 7 bases, with 14 bases between them. From germline, CDR1 is SEHNR and CDR2 FQNEAQ (reference sequence). The CDR3 is 14 amino acids. The CDR3 region is CASSLSGGALGYTF. The CDR3 bases are TGTGCCAGCAGCTTAAGTGGGGGGGCGCTTGGCTACACCTTC. The entire variable domain, with the rest obtained from reference TRBV7-9 and TRBJ1-2, is as follows: DTGVSQNPRHKITKRGQNVTFRCDPISEHNRLYWYRQTLGQGPEFLTYFQNEAQLEKSRLLSDRFSAERPKGSFSTLEIQRTEQGDSAMYLCASSLSGGALGYTFGSGTRLTVV.

A few counts support this clone. In nucleotides, the CDR3 is TGTGCCTGGAGTGCAGGAGGGGCAGGGGGCCTGCCCCAGCATTTT. Encoded protein: CAWSAGGAGGLPQHF. The chain employs TRBV30 and TRBJ1-5; the match to TRBD1 covers 8 bases. Trimming took 1 base from V and 9 from J; bases not matched to a gene: 11. Germline loops: CDR1 GTSNPN, CDR2 SVGIG (reference sequence). The CDR3 covers 15 residues.

The V call is TRBV6-1, the J call TRBJ1-5; no firm D call. The CDR3 contains 13 residues. V lost 8 bases and J lost 1, with 9 bases in between. Per the germline V gene, CDR1 is MNHNS and CDR2 is SASEGT. The CDR3 nucleotides read TGTGCCAGCGCGGTAGGGAGCAATCAGCCCCAGCATTTT. Its translation is CASAVGSNQPQHF.

The table lists this clone with a few counts. The V gene is TRBV27, the J gene TRBJ1-2; TRBD1 matches at 9 bases. CDR3 length equals 15 residues. V lost 2 bases, J lost 7 bases, and 8 bases stayed unmatched. Germline CDR1 reads MNHEY; CDR2 reads SMNVEV (reference sequence). The CDR3 reads CASSLTSQGAGGYTF. The CDR3 nucleotides are TGTGCCAGCAGTTTAACCTCACAGGGGGCGGGTGGCTACACCTTC.

This clone was seen just once. CDR3 DNA sequence: TGTGCCACTACGGAGGCGGGAGGGCCCTACAATGAGCAGTTCTTC. Translating it yields CATTEAGGPYNEQFF. This rearrangement joins TRBV19 to TRBJ2-1; 9 bases align to TRBD2. CDR3 size: 15 residues. CDR1 LNHDA and CDR2 SQIVND come from the germline V gene (reference sequence). The trim removed 10 bases at V and 2 bases at J, leaving 9 bases unmatched.

This chain connects TRBV10-3 to TRBJ2-5, with D possibly matching TRBD1 (5 bases). TRBJ2-7 matches the DNA end more closely, so the J call is doubtful. There are 14 residues in the CDR3. CDR1 ENHRY and CDR2 SYGVKD come from the germline V gene. As DNA, the CDR3 is TGTGCCATCAGGCTTACAGGAGATACCTACGAGCAGTACTTC. The encoded protein is CAIRLTGDTYEQYF.

The rearrangement links TRBV5-1 to TRBJ2-3; the D gene is possibly TRBD2 (5 bases). This CDR3 region has 17 residues. Germline loops: CDR1 SGHRS, CDR2 YFSETQ. V was trimmed by 4 bases and J by 3 bases, leaving 21 bases between them. The CDR3: CASSPSKRLEGTDTQYF. In nucleotides, the CDR3 is TGCGCCAGCAGCCCATCAAAGCGGTTAGAGGGTACAGATACGCAGTATTTT.

The chain uses TRBV19 and TRBJ2-6, with D unclear. This CDR3 region has 16 residues. Germline CDR1 reads LNHDA; CDR2 reads SQIVND (reference sequence). Trimming removed 5 bases at V and 0 bases at J, with 11 bases between. In DNA form, the CDR3 reads TGTGCCAGTAGTCCGGACGGCCTCTCTGGGGCCAACGTCCTGACTTTC. As protein: CASSPDGLSGANVLTF.

This clone turned up a few times. V usage is TRBV28 and J usage is TRBJ1-2; the D gene is possibly TRBD1 (6 bases). The CDR3 length is 13 residues. CDR1 and CDR2 (germline): MDHEN, SYDVKM. Deletions cut 6 bases from V and 7 bases from J, with 15 bases between. The CDR3 protein is CASRPQGGSGYTF. Written as DNA, the CDR3 is TGTGCCAGCAGGCCACAGGGTGGGAGTGGCTACACCTTC.